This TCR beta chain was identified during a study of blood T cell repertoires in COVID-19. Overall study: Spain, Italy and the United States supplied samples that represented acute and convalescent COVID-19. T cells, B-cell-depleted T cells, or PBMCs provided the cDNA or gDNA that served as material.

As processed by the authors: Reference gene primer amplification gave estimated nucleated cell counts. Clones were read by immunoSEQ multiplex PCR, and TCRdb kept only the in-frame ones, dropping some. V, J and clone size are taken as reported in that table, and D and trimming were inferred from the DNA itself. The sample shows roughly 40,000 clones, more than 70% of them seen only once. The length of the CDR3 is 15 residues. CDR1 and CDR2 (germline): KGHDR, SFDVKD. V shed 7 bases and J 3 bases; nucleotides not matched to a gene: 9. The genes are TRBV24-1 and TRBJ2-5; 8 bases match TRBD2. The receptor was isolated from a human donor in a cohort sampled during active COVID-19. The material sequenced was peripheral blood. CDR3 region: CATRGFSGAEETQYF. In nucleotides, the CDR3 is TGTGCCACCAGAGGGTTTAGCGGGGCCGAAGAGACCCAGTACTTC.